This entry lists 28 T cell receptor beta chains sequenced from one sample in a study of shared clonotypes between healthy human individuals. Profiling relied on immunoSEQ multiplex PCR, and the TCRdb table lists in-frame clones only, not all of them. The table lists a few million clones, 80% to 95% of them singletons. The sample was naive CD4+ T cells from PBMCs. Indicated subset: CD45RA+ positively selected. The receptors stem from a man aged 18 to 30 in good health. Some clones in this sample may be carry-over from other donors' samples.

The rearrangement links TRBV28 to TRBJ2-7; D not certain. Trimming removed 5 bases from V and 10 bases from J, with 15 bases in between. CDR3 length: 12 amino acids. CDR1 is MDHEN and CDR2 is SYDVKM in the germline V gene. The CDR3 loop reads CASSVGPSDQYF. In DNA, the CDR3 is TGTGCCAGCAGTGTCGGACCTTCGGACCAGTACTTC.

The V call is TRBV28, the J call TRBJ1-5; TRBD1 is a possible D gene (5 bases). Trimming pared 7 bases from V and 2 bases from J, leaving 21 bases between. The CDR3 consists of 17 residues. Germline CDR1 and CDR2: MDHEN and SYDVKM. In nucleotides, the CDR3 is TGTGCCAGCAACCAAAATAGGGGCAACGGAGGCAATCAGCCCCAGCATTTT. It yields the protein CASNQNRGNGGNQPQHF.

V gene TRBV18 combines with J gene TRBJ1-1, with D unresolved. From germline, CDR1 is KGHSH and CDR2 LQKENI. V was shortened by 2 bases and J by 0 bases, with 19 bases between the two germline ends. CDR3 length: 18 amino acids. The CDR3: CASSPVHSPRGMNTEAFF. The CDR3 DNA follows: TGTGCCAGCTCACCAGTCCACAGCCCTCGGGGTATGAACACTGAAGCTTTCTTT.

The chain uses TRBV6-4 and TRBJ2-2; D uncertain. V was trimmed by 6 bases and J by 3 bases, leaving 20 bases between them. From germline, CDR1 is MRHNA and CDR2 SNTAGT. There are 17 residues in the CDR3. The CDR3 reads CASRAEGGPSYTGELFF. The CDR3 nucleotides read TGTGCCAGCAGAGCCGAAGGTGGCCCATCATACACCGGGGAGCTGTTTTTT.

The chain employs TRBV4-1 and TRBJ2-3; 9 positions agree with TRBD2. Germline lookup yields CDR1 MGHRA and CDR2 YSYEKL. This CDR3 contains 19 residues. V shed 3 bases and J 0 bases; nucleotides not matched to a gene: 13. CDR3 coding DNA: TGCGCCAGCAGCCATCAAGGGACTAGCCCAAAGATGAGCACAGATACGCAGTATTTT. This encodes CASSHQGTSPKMSTDTQYF.

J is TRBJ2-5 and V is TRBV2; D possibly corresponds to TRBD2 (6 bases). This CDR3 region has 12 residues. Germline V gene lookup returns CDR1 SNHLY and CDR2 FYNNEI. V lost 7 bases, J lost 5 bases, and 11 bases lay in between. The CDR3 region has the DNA TGTGCCAGCACCCCGGGAGTGGAGACCCAGTACTTC. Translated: CASTPGVETQYF.

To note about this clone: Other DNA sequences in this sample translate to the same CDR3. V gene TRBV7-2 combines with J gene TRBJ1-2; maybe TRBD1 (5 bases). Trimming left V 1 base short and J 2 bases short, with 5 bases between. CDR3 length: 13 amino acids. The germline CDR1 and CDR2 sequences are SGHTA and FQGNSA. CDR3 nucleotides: TGTGCCAGCAGCTTAGGACAGAACTATGGCTACACCTTC. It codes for CASSLGQNYGYTF.

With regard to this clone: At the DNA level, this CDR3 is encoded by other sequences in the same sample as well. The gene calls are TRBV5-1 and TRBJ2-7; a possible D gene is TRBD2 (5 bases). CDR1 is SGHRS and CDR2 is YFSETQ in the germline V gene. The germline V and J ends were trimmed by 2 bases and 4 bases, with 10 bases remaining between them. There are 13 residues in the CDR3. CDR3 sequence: CASSLDGGYEQYF. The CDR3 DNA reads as TGCGCCAGCAGCTTAGACGGAGGATACGAGCAGTACTTC.

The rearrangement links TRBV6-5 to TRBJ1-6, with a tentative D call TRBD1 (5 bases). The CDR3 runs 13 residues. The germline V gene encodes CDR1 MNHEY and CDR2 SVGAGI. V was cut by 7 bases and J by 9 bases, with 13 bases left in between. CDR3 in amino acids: CASKGGVSSPLHF. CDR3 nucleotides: TGTGCCAGCAAGGGAGGGGTCAGTTCACCCCTCCACTTT.

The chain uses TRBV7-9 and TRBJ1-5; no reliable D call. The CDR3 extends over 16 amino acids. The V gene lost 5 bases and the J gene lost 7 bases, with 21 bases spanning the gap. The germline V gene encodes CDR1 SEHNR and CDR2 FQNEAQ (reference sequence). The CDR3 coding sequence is TGTGCCAGCAGCCCCCTGTCCGAGAAGGGCTACCAGCCCCAGCATTTT. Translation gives CASSPLSEKGYQPQHF.

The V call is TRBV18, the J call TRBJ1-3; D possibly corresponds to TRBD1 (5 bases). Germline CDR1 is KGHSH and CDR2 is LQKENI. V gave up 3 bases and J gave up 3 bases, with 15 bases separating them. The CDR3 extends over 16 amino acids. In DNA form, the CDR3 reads TGTGCCAGCTCACCTCCCGGGACCCCTCGTGGAAACACCATATATTTT. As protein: CASSPPGTPRGNTIYF.

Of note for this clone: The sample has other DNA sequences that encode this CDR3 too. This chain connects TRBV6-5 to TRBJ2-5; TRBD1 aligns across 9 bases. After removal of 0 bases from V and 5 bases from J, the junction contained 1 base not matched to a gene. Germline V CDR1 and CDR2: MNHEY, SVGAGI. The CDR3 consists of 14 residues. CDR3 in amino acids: CASSYSGTGETQYF. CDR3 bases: TGTGCCAGCAGTTACTCCGGGACAGGGGAGACCCAGTACTTC.

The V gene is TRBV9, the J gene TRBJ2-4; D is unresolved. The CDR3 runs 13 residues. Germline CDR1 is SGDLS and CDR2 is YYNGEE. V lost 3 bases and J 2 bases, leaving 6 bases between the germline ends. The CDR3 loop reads CASSANPKNIQYF. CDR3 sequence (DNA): TGTGCCAGCAGCGCCAATCCCAAAAACATTCAGTACTTC.

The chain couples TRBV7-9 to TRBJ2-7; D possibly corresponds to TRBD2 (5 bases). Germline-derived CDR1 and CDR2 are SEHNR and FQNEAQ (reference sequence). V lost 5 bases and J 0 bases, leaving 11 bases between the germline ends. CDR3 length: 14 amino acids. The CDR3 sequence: CASSRRASSYEQYF. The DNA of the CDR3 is TGTGCCAGCAGCCGGCGGGCATCCTCCTACGAGCAGTACTTC.

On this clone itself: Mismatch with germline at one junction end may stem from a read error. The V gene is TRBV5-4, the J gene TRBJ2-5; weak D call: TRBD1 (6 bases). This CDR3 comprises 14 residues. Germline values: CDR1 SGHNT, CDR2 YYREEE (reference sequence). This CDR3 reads CASSLQGYQGTQYF. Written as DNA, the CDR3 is TGTGCCAGCAGCTTACAGGGCTACCAAGGGACCCAGTACTTC.

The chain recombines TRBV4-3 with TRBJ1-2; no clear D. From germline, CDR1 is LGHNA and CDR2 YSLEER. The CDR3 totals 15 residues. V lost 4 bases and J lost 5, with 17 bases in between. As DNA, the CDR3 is TGCGCCAGCAGCCCGACCGGGATAGGAGGATATGGCTACACCTTC. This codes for CASSPTGIGGYGYTF.

The CDR3 DNA follows: TGTGCCAGCAGTTTCCGGGACAGGGGCAACTATGGCTACACCTTC. It is translated as CASSFRDRGNYGYTF. The chain employs TRBV2 and TRBJ1-2; 10 bases fit TRBD1. There are 15 residues in the CDR3. Germline CDR1 SNHLY, CDR2 FYNNEI. With 5 bases clipped from V and 2 bases from J, the junction kept 5 bases outside the gene matches.

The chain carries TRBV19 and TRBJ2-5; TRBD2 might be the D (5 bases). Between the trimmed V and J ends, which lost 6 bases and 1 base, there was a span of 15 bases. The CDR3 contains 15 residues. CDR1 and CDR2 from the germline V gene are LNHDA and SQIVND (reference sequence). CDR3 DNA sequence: TGTGCCAGTAGCCCCGGATGGACTCCCCAAGAGACCCAGTACTTC. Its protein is CASSPGWTPQETQYF.

The CDR3 region is CASSLAVDTEAFF. CDR3 in DNA: TGTGCCAGCAGCTTGGCCGTGGACACTGAAGCTTTCTTT. The rearrangement joins TRBV5-8 to TRBJ1-1; no clear D gene. CDR3 size: 13 residues. Deletions cut 0 bases from V and 3 bases from J, with 6 bases between. Per germline, CDR1 SGHTS and CDR2 YDEGEE. Variable domain in full (rest from reference TRBV5-8 and TRBJ1-1): EAGVTQSPTHLIKTRGQQATLRCSPISGHTSVYWYQQALGLGLQFLLWYDEGEERNRGNFPPRFSGRQFPNYSSELNVNALELEDSALYLCASSLAVDTEAFFGQGTRLTVV.

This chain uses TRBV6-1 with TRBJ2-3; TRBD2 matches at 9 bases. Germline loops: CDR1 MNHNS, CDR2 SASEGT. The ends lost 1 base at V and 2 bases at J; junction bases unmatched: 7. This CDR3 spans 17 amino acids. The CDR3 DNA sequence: TGTGCCAGCAGTGAAGAAGTGACTAGCGGACTCACAGATACGCAGTATTTT. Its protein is CASSEEVTSGLTDTQYF.

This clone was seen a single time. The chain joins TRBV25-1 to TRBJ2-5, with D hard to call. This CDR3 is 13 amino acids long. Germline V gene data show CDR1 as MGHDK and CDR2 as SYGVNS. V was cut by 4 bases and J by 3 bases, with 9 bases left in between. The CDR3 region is CASSVLVKETQYF. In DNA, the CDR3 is TGTGCCAGCAGTGTTTTAGTAAAAGAGACCCAGTACTTC. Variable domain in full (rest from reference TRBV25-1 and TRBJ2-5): EADIYQTPRYLVIGTGKKITLECSQTMGHDKMYWYQQDPGMELHLIHYSYGVNSTEKGDLSSESTVSRIRTEHFPLTLESARPSHTSQYLCASSVLVKETQYFGPGTRLLVL.

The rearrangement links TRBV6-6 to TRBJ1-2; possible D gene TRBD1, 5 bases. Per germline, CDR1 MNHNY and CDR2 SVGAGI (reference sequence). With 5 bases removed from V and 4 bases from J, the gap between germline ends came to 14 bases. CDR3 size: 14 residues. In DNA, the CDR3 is TGTGCCAGCAGTCCCCGGGGCAGAACCTATGGCTACACCTTC. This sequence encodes CASSPRGRTYGYTF.

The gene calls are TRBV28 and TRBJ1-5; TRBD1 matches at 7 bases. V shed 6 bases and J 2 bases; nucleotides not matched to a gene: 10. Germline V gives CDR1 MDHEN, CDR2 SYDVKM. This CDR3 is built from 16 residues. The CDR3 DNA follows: TGTGCCAGCAGACACACACAGGGACAGCGCAATCAGCCCCAGCATTTT. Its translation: CASRHTQGQRNQPQHF.

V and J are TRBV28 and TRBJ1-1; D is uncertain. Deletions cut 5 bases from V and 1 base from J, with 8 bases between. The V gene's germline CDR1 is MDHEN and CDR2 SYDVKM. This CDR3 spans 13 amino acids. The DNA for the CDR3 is TGTGCCAGCAGTGGACCCCCGAACACTGAAGCTTTCTTT. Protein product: CASSGPPNTEAFF. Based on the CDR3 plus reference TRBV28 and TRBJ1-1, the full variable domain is DVKVTQSSRYLVKRTGEKVFLECVQDMDHENMFWYRQDPGLGLRLIYFSYDVKMKEKGDIPEGYSVSREKKERFSLILESASTNQTSMYLCASSGPPNTEAFFGQGTRLTVV.

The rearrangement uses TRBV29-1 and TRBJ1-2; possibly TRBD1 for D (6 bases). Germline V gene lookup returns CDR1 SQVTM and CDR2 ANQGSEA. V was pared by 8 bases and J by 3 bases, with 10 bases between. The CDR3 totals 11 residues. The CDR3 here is CSSGTYYGYTF. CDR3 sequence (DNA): TGCAGCTCCGGGACATACTATGGCTACACCTTC.

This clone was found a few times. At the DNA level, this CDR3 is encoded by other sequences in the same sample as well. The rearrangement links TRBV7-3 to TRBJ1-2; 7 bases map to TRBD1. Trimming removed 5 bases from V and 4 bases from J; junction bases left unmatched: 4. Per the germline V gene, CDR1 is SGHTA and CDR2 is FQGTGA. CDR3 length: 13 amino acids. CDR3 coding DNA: TGTGCCAGCAGCGTCGGGACAGCCTATGGCTACACCTTC. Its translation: CASSVGTAYGYTF. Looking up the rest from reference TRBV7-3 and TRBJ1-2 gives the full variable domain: GAGVSQTPSNKVTEKGKYVELRCDPISGHTALYWYRQSLGQGPEFLIYFQGTGAADDSGLPNDRFFAVRPEGSVSTLKIQRTERGDSAVYLCASSVGTAYGYTFGSGTRLTVV.

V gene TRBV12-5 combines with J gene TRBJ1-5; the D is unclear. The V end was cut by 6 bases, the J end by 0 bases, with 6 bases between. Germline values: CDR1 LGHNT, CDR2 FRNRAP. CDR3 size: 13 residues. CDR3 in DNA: TGTGCTAGTGGCTCCAATAGCAATCAGCCCCAGCATTTT. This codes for CASGSNSNQPQHF.

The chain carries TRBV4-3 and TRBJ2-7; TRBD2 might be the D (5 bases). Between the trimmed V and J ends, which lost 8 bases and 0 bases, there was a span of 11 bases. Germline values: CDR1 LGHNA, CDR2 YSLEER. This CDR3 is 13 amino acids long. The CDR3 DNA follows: TGCGCCAGCGGGATGGGGAGCTCCTACGAGCAGTACTTC. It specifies CASGMGSSYEQYF.